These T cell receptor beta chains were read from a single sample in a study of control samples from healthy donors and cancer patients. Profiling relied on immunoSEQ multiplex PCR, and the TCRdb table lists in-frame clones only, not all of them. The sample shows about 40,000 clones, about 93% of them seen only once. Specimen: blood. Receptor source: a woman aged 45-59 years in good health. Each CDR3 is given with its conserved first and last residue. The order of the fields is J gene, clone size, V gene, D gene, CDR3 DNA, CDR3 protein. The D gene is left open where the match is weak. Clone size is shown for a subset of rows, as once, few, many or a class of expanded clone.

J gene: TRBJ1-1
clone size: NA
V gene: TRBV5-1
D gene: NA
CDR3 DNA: TGCGCCAGCAGCTCGGGAAACATGAACACTGAAGCTTTCTTT
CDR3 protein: CASSSGNMNTEAFF

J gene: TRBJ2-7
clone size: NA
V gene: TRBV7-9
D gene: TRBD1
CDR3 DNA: TGTGCCAGCAGCTCCGACCGGGACAGTGCCTACGAGCAGTACTTC
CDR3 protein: CASSSDRDSAYEQYF

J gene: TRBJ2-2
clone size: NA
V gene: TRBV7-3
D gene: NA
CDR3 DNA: TGTGCCAGCAGCCCTACGCCCTACACCGGGGAGCTGTTTTTT
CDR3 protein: CASSPTPYTGELFF

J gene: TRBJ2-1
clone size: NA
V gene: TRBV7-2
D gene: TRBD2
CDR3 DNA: TGTGCCAGCAGCTTGCGGGGGGCGTACAATGAGCAGTTCTTC
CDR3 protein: CASSLRGAYNEQFF

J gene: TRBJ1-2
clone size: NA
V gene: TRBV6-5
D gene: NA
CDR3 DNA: TGTGCCAGCAGTTACCGTCGCAGCGGCTATGGCTACACCTTC
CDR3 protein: CASSYRRSGYGYTF

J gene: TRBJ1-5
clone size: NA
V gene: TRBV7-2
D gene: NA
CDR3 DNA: TGTGCCAGCAGCTCACACAGGGTGGGCAGCAATCAGCCCCAGCATTTT
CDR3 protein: CASSSHRVGSNQPQHF

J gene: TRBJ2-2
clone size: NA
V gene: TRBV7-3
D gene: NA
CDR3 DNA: TGTGCCAGCAGCCCCGTCCCAGGGTCGAACACCGGGGAGCTGTTTTTT
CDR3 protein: CASSPVPGSNTGELFF

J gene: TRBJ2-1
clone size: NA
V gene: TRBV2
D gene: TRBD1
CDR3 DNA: TGTGCCAGCCGGACAGGGGCATACAATGAGCAGTTCTTC
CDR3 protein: CASRTGAYNEQFF

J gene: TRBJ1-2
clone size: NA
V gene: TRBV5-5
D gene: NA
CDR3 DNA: TGTGCCAGCAGCTTGAACTACCCATCCTATGGCTACACCTTC
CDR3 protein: CASSLNYPSYGYTF

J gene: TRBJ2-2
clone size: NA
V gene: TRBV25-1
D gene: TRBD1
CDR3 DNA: TGTGCCAGCAGTGAATTCGGTGGGACAGGGAACACCGGGGAGCTGTTTTTT
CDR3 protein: CASSEFGGTGNTGELFF

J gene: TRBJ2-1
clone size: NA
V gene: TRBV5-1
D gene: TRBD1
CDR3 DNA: TGCGCCAGCAGCTTGGCGGGACAGGGTTTGAATGAGCAGTTCTTC
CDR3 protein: CASSLAGQGLNEQFF

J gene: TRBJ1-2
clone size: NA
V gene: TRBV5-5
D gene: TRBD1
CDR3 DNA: TGTGCCAGCAGCTGGGGGAGGGGGCCGGATGGCCACACCTTC
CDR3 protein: CASSWGRGPDGHTF

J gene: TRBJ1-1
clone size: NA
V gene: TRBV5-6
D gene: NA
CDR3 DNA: TGTGCCAGCAGCCGTATATCGAACACTGAAGCTTTCTTT
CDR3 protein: CASSRISNTEAFF

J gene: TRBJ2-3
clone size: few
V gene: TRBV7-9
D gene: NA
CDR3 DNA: TGTGCCAGCAGCTTAGGGTGGGCGAGCACAGATACGCAGTATTTT
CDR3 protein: CASSLGWASTDTQYF

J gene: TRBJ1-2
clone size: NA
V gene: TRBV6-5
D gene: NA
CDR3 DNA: TGTGCCAGCAGACCGGGAGGGAGGGACTATGGCTACACCTTC
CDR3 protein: CASRPGGRDYGYTF

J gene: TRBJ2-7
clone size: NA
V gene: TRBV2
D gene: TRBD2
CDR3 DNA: TGTGCCAGCAGTGGGACTAGCGGTAACGAGCAGTACTTC
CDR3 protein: CASSGTSGNEQYF

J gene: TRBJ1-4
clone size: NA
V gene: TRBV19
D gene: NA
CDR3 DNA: TGTGCCAGTAGTATATCGACACCGAATGAAAAACTGTTTTTT
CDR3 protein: CASSISTPNEKLFF

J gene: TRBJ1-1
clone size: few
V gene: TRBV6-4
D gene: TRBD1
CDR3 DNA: TGTGCCAGCAGTTACCGGGACAGGGGGCGTTGGACGGACACTGAAGCTTTCTTT
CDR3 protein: CASSYRDRGRWTDTEAFF

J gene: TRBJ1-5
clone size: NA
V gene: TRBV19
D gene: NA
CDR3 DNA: TGTGCCAGTAGTATAATGGAAGGGGAACAGCCCCAGCATTTT
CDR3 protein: CASSIMEGEQPQHF

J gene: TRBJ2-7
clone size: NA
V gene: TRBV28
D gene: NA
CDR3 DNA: TGTGCCAGCAGTTTATTTGCCCGGTTCGAGCAGTACTTC
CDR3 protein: CASSLFARFEQYF

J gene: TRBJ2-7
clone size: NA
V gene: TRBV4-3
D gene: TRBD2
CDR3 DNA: TGCGCCAGCAGCCAAGATTTGGGCGGGGGGGGCGAAGGCGAGCAGTACTTC
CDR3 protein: CASSQDLGGGGEGEQYF

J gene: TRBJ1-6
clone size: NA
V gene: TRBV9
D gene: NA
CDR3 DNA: TGTGCCAGCAGCACTCACGTGGACCAAAATTCACCCCTCCACTTT
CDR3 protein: CASSTHVDQNSPLHF

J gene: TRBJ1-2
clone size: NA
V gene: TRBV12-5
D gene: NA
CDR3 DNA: TGTGCTAGTGACCCGCCCCCGGGACAATATGGCTACACCTTC
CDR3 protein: CASDPPPGQYGYTF

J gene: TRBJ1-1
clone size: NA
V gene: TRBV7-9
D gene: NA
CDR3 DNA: TGTGCCAGCAGCTTTAAGTCAGTGAACACTGAAGCTTTCTTT
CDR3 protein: CASSFKSVNTEAFF

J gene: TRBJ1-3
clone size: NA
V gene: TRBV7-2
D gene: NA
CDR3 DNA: TGTGCCACCGCCTCTCTCAGGGGCTCTGGAAACACCATATATTTT
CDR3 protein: CATASLRGSGNTIYF

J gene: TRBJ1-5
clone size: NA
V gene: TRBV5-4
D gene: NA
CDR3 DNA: TGTGCCAGCAGCTATAATAGCAATCAGCCCCAGCATTTT
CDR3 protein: CASSYNSNQPQHF

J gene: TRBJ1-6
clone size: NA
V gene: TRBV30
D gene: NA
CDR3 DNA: TGTGCCTGGAGTGTACTAACCAGCAATTCACCCCTCCACTTT
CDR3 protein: CAWSVLTSNSPLHF